This T cell receptor beta chain came from a study of T cell responses to AZD1222 COVID-19 vaccine. Worth noting for this clone: Its cognate antigen is unknown.

CDR1 and CDR2 from the germline V gene are SGDLS and YYNGEE. The CDR3 is made up of 16 amino acids. The ends were cut back, 0 bases at V and 0 bases at J, with 12 bases in the middle. Findings and limits, study-wide: Two AZD1222 doses significantly raised spike-specific TCR breadth and depth over controls. In the spike-specific TCR repertoire, nearly half reportedly target unmutated variant regions. Females made up more of the donors, who were largely white British, and clonal diversity may have come out too low.

Some clones are missing from TCRdb's copy, which holds only in-frame ones; the method was immunoSEQ multiplex PCR. Of 80,000 to 100,000 clones listed, about 89% are singletons. The sample in question was peripheral blood, obtained on day 0 of AZD1222 vaccination. This sequence joins TRBV9 and TRBJ1-1; D remains unclear. The origin of this receptor is an adult in good health. CDR3 DNA: TGTGCCAGCAGCGTAGGATTAGGCAGCATGAACACTGAAGCTTTCTTT. Translation gives CASSVGLGSMNTEAFF.